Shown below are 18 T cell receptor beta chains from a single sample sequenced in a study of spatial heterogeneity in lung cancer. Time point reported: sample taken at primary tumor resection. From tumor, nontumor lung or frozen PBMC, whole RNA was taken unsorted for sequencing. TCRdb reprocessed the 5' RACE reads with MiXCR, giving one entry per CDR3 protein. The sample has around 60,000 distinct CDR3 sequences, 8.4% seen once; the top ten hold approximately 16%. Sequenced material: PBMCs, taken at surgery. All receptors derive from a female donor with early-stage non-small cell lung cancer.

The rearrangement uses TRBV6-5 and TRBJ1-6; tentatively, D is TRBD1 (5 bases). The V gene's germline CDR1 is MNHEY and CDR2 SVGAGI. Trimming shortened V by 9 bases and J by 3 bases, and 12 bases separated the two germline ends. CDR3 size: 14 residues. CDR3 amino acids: CASRRGDYNSPLHF. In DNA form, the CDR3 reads TGTGCCAGTCGAAGGGGAGACTATAATTCACCCCTCCACTTT.

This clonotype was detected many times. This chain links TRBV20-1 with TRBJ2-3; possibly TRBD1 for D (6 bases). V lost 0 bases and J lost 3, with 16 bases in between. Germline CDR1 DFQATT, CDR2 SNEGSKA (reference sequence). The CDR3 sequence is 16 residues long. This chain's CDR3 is CSARDQGGEGTDTQYF. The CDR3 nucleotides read TGCAGTGCTAGAGATCAAGGGGGAGAGGGGACAGATACGCAGTATTTT.

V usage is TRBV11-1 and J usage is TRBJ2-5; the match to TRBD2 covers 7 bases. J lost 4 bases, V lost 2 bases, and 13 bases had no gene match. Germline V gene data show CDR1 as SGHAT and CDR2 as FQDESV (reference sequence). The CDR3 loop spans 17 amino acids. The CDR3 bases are TGTGCCAGCAGCTTAACCCGAGGGGACTACAAGAGAGAGACCCAGTACTTC. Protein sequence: CASSLTRGDYKRETQYF.

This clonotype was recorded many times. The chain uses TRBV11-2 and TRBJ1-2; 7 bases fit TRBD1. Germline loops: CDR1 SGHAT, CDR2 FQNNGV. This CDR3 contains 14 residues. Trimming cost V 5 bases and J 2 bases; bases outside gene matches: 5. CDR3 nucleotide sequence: TGTGCCAGCAGCCCGGGACAGTTCAACTATGGCTACACCTTC. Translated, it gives CASSPGQFNYGYTF.

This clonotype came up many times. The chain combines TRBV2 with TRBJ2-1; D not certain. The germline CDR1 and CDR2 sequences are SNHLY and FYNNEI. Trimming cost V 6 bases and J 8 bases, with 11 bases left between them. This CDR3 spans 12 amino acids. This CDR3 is CASSGPQDEQFF. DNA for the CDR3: TGTGCCAGCAGCGGACCCCAGGATGAGCAGTTCTTC.

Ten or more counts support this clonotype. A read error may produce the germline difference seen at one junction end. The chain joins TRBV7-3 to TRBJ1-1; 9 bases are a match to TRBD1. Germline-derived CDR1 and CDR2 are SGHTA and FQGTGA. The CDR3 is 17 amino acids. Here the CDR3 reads CAGSSGTGTLSDTEAFF. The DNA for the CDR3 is TGTGCCGGCAGCTCCGGGACAGGGACTCTTTCTGACACTGAAGCTTTCTTT.

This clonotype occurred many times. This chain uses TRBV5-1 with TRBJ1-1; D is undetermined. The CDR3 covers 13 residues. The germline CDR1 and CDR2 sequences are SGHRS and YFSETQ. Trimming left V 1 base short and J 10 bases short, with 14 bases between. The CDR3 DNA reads TGCGCCAGCAGCTTGAGTCCCGCCTCGGGAGCTTTCTTT. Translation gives CASSLSPASGAFF.

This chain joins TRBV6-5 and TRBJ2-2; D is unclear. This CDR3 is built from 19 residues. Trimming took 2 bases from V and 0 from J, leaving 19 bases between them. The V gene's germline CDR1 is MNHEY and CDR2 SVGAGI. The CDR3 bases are TGTGCCAGCAGTTACGAACCCCCGACTTCGTTCGCGAACACCGGGGAGCTGTTTTTT. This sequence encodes CASSYEPPTSFANTGELFF.

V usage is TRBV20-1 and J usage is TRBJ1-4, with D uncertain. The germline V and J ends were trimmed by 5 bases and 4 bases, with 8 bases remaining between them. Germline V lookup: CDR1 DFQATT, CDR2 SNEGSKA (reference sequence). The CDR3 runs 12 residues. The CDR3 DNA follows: TGCAGTGCTCCCGTCCTTAATGAAAAACTGTTTTTT. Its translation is CSAPVLNEKLFF.

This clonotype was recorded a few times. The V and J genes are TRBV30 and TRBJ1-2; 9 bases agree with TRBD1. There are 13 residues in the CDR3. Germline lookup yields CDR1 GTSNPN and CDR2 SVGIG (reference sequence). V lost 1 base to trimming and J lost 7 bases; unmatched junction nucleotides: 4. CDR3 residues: CAWSAEDRGGYTF. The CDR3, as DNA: TGTGCCTGGAGTGCGGAGGACAGGGGTGGCTACACCTTC.

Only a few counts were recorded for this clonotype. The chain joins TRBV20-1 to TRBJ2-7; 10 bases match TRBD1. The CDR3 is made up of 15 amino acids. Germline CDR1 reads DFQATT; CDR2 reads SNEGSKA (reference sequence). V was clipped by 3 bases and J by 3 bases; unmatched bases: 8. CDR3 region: CSAREVDRGHYEQYV. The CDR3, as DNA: TGCAGTGCTAGGGAGGTAGACAGGGGGCACTACGAGCAGTACGTC.

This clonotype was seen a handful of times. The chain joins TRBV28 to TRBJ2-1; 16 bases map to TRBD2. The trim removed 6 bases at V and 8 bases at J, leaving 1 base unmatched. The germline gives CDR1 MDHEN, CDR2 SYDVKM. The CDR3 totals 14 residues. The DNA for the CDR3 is TGTGCCAGCAGCGGGACTAGCGGGAGGGATGAGCAGTTCTTC. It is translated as CASSGTSGRDEQFF.

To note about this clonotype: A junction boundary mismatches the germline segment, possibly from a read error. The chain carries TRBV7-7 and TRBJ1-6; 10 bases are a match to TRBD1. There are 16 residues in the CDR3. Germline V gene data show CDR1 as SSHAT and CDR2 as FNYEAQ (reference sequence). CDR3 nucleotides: TGTGCTAGCAACCCGGGACAGGGGCCCAATAATTCACCCCTCCACTTT. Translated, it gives CASNPGQGPNNSPLHF.

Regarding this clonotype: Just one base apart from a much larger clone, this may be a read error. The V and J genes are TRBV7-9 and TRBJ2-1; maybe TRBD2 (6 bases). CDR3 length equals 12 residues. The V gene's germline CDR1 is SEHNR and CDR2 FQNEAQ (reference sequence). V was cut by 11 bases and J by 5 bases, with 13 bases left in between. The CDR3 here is CAGGRFHNEQFF. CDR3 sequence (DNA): TGTGCCGGGGGGAGGTTCCACAATGAGCAGTTCTTC.

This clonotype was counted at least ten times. The CDR3 here is CAISVSGSVGEKLFF. The CDR3, as DNA: TGTGCCATCAGTGTTTCAGGGAGCGTAGGTGAAAAACTGTTTTTT. The chain couples TRBV10-3 to TRBJ1-4, with D tentatively TRBD1 (5 bases). The length of the CDR3 is 15 residues. Per the germline V gene, CDR1 is ENHRY and CDR2 is SYGVKD. V was trimmed by 4 bases and J by 7 bases, leaving 16 bases between them.

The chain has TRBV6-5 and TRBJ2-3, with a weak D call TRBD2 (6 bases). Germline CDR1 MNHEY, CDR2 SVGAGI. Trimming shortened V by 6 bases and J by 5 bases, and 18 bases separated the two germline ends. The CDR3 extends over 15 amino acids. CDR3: CASSPGTAGRDTQYF. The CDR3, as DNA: TGTGCCAGCAGCCCCGGCACGGCGGGACGAGATACGCAGTATTTT.

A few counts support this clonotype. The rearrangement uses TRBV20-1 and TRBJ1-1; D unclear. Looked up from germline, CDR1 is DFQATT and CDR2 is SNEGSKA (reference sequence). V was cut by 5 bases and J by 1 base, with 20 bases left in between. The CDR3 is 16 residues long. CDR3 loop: CSAGSHGEWRNTEAFF. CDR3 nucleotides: TGCAGTGCTGGCTCACACGGGGAGTGGAGGAACACTGAAGCTTTCTTT.

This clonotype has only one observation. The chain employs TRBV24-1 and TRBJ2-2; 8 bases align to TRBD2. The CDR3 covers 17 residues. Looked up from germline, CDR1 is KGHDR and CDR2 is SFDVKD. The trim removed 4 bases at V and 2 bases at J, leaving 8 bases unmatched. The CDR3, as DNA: TGTGCCACCAGTGAGAGCGGGGGAGCACTAAACACCGGGGAGCTGTTTTTT. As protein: CATSESGGALNTGELFF.